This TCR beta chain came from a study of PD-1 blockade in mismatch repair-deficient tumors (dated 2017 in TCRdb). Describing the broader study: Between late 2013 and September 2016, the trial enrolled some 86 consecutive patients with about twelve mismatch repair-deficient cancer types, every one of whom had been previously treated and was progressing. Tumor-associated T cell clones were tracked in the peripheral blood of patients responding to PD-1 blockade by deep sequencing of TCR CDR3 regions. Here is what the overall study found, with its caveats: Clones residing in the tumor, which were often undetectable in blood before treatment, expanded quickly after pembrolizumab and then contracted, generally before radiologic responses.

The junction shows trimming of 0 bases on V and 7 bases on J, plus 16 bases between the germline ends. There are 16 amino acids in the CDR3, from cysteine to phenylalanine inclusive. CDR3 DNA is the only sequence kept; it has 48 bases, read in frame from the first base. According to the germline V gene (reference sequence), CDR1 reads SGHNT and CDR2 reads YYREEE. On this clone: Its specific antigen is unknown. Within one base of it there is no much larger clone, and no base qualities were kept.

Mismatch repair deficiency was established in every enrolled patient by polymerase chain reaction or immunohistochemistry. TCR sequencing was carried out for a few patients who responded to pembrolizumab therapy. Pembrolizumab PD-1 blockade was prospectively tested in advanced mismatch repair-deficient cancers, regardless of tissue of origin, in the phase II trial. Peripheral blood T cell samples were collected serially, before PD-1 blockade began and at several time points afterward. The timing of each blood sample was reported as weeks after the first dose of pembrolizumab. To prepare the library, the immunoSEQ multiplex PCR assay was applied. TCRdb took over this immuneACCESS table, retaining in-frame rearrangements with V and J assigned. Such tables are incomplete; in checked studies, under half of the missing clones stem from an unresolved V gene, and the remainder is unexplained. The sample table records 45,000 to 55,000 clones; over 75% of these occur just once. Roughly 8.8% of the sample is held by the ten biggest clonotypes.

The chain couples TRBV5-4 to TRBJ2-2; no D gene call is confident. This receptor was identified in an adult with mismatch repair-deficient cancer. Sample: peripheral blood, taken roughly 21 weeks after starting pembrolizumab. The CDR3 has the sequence CASSLESSLFVGELFF. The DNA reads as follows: TGTGCCAGCAGCTTGGAGTCTAGTTTGTTCGTCGGGGAGCTGTTTTTT.